Listed here are 28 T cell receptor beta chains from one sample, sequenced in a study of identical twins. TCRdb processed the 5' RACE reads anew with MiXCR; each CDR3 protein has one entry. This table holds 1.5 million to 2 million distinct CDR3 sequences, more than 30% found once. The sample consisted of cord blood. The receptor set was obtained from a newborn girl in good health.

This clonotype came up once. The chain has TRBV21-1 and TRBJ2-7; TRBD2 reflects the table's D call only, with no check against the DNA. TRBV21-1 is recorded as a pseudogene. The CDR3 has 18 amino acids. DNA of the CDR3: TGTGCCAGCAGCAAAAGGAGGGACTTCTCCTTTCATTTCTACGAGCAGTACTTC. Protein sequence: CASSKRRDFSFHFYEQYF.

This clonotype has more than one count but fewer than ten. This chain uses TRBV14 with TRBJ2-4; no firm D call. CDR3 length: 13 amino acids. The V gene lost 0 bases and the J gene lost 9 bases, with 9 bases spanning the gap. The germline gives CDR1 SGHDN, CDR2 FVKESK. CDR3 nucleotide sequence: TGTGCCAGCAGCCAAGATAATTTCGGCATTCAGTACTTC. Translated: CASSQDNFGIQYF. Combining the CDR3 with reference TRBV14 and TRBJ2-4 gives the whole variable domain EAGVTQFPSHSVIEKGQTVTLRCDPISGHDNLYWYRRVMGKEIKFLLHFVKESKQDESGMPNNRFLAERTGGTYSTLKVQPAELEDSGVYFCASSQDNFGIQYFGAGTRLSVL.

This clonotype was found a few times. V is TRBV10-2 and J is TRBJ2-7, with D possibly being TRBD1 or TRBD2 (5 bases each). Looked up from germline, CDR1 is WSHSY and CDR2 is SAAADI. V was cut by 4 bases and J by 1 base, with 11 bases left in between. The CDR3 consists of 14 residues. CDR3 DNA sequence: TGCGCCAGCAGTGGGTTGGGACGGTCCTACGAGCAGTACTTC. As protein: CASSGLGRSYEQYF.

The J gene is TRBJ1-1, the V gene TRBV11-3; D unresolved. V was trimmed by 5 bases and J by 1 base, leaving 14 bases between them. CDR3 length: 15 residues. Germline V CDR1 and CDR2: SGHNT, YENEEA. The CDR3 DNA reads as TGTGCCAGCAGCGCAGGTTTCGGCTCGAACACTGAAGCTTTCTTT. Translated: CASSAGFGSNTEAFF.

The V call is TRBV30, the J call TRBJ1-2; D perhaps matches TRBD1 (5 bases). V lost 2 bases, J lost 3 bases, and 19 bases lay in between. Germline assignment: CDR1 GTSNPN and CDR2 SVGIG (reference sequence). There are 16 residues in the CDR3. CDR3 nucleotides: TGTGCCTGGAGTCGGGGCCCGGGCAGGGAGGACTATGGCTACACCTTC. Protein sequence: CAWSRGPGREDYGYTF.

This chain connects TRBV5-1 to TRBJ1-5; TRBD1 agrees at 7 bases. V lost 5 bases and J lost 6; bases outside the gene matches: 5. CDR1 is SGHRS, CDR2 YFSETQ, per germline. The CDR3 is 13 residues long. CDR3 sequence (DNA): TGCGCCAGCAGTTTTGACAGGGCTCAGCCCCAGCATTTT. As protein: CASSFDRAQPQHF.

This clonotype was seen more than once but under ten times. This chain joins TRBV28 and TRBJ2-5; the D gene is possibly TRBD1 (8 bases). Per the germline V gene, CDR1 is MDHEN and CDR2 is SYDVKM. V dropped 5 bases and J dropped 1 base, with 14 bases sitting between them. The CDR3 runs to 15 residues. The CDR3 coding sequence is TGTGCCAGCAGTACAGGGGGGGAGGGCCAAGAGACCCAGTACTTC. This translates into CASSTGGEGQETQYF. Combining the CDR3 with reference TRBV28 and TRBJ2-5 gives the whole variable domain DVKVTQSSRYLVKRTGEKVFLECVQDMDHENMFWYRQDPGLGLRLIYFSYDVKMKEKGDIPEGYSVSREKKERFSLILESASTNQTSMYLCASSTGGEGQETQYFGPGTRLLVL.

V gene TRBV12-3 or TRBV12-4 combines with J gene TRBJ2-1; unclear D gene. The V gene lost 3 bases and the J gene lost 1 base, with 10 bases spanning the gap. CDR3 size: 15 residues. For the CDR3, the DNA is TGTGCCAGCAGTTTCGTCCAGATATCCTACAATGAGCAGTTCTTC. This codes for CASSFVQISYNEQFF.

The rearrangement uses TRBV7-2 and TRBJ2-1; weak D call: TRBD2 (7 bases). CDR1 and CDR2 (germline): SGHTA, FQGNSA. V gave up 2 bases and J gave up 0 bases, with 17 bases separating them. This CDR3 comprises 18 residues. The CDR3 here is CASSLFGGRRSSYNEQFF. CDR3 DNA: TGTGCCAGCAGCTTATTCGGGGGGCGACGAAGCTCCTACAATGAGCAGTTCTTC.

The chain employs TRBV20-1 and TRBJ2-3, with D perhaps matching TRBD2 (7 bases). Germline V gives CDR1 DFQATT, CDR2 SNEGSKA (reference sequence). V was cut by 3 bases and J by 8 bases, with 15 bases left in between. The length of the CDR3 is 13 residues. The CDR3 spells CSASFLGGGTQYF. As DNA, the CDR3 is TGCAGTGCTAGTTTTCTAGGGGGGGGTACGCAGTATTTT.

The chain carries TRBV14 and TRBJ2-4, with TRBD2 as a possible D gene (6 bases). The CDR3 contains 15 residues. CDR1 is SGHDN, CDR2 FVKESK, per germline. The V end lost 1 base, the J end lost 8 bases, and 15 bases lay between the germline ends. Here the CDR3 DNA reads TGTGCCAGCAGCCAAGGTTACGGGAGACGGGACATTCAGTACTTC. It encodes CASSQGYGRRDIQYF.

The chain links TRBV20-1 to TRBJ1-2; 7 positions match TRBD1. The V gene end was trimmed by 4 bases and the J gene end by 7 bases; junction bases not matched to a gene: 6. The CDR3 contains 12 residues. The V gene's germline CDR1 is DFQATT and CDR2 SNEGSKA (reference sequence). CDR3 DNA: TGCAGTGCTATTACAGGGGCAGGTGGCTACACCTTC. Translated, it gives CSAITGAGGYTF.

The rearrangement links TRBV7-9 to TRBJ1-1; TRBD1 might be the D (5 bases). CDR1 is SEHNR, CDR2 FQNEAQ, per germline (reference sequence). The CDR3 runs to 16 residues. The V end lost 2 bases, the J end lost 0 bases, and 13 bases lay between the germline ends. CDR3 sequence (DNA): TGTGCCAGCAGCTTATATGGGGGGGGTTTGAACACTGAAGCTTTCTTT. This sequence encodes CASSLYGGGLNTEAFF. The whole variable domain, remainder taken from reference TRBV7-9 and TRBJ1-1, is DTGVSQNPRHKITKRGQNVTFRCDPISEHNRLYWYRQTLGQGPEFLTYFQNEAQLEKSRLLSDRFSAERPKGSFSTLEIQRTEQGDSAMYLCASSLYGGGLNTEAFFGQGTRLTVV.

The chain is built from TRBV2 and TRBJ2-1; D ambiguous. V was pared by 4 bases and J by 5 bases, with 9 bases between. The CDR3 is 13 residues long. CDR1 and CDR2 from the germline V gene are SNHLY and FYNNEI. CDR3 in amino acids: CASSARPNNEQFF. The CDR3 region has the DNA TGTGCCAGCAGTGCCCGCCCAAACAATGAGCAGTTCTTC.

V gene TRBV24-1 combines with J gene TRBJ1-2, with 8 bases aligning to TRBD1. V lost 4 bases to trimming and J lost 4 bases; unmatched junction nucleotides: 4. This CDR3 has 14 amino acids. CDR1 and CDR2 from the germline V gene are KGHDR and SFDVKD. The DNA of the CDR3 is TGTGCCACCAGTGACCCGGGACAGGTCTATGGCTACACCTTC. Translation gives CATSDPGQVYGYTF.

V gene TRBV5-1 combines with J gene TRBJ2-3, with a tentative D call TRBD1 (8 bases). The V gene's germline CDR1 is SGHRS and CDR2 YFSETQ. Trimming shortened V by 2 bases and J by 11 bases, and 15 bases separated the two germline ends. This CDR3 is 13 amino acids long. CDR3 nucleotide sequence: TGCGCCAGCAGCTTCGGGGGGACAGGCGTGCAGTATTTT. This sequence encodes CASSFGGTGVQYF.

Only a few counts were recorded for this clonotype. This chain joins TRBV7-7 and TRBJ1-2; 7 bases align to TRBD1. Losses at the gene ends were 5 bases for V and 0 bases for J; bases not matched to a gene: 6. The CDR3 is made up of 15 amino acids. Germline CDR1 is SSHAT and CDR2 is FNYEAQ (reference sequence). The CDR3 DNA sequence: TGTGCCAGCAGCCACATAGGGACAGCTAACTATGGCTACACCTTC. It translates to CASSHIGTANYGYTF.

The chain employs TRBV27 and TRBJ2-1, with 8 positions matching TRBD2. The CDR3 extends over 16 amino acids. The germline V gene encodes CDR1 MNHEY and CDR2 SMNVEV (reference sequence). V trimming: 6 bases; J trimming: 8 bases; junction bases outside the gene matches: 15. The DNA of the CDR3 is TGTGCCAGCAGCGCCGGGGTTATCGGGAGGGCCTATGAGCAGTTCTTC. Protein: CASSAGVIGRAYEQFF.

The rearrangement joins TRBV5-1 to TRBJ2-2; no reliable D call. Trimming pared 0 bases from V and 9 bases from J, leaving 9 bases between. From germline, CDR1 is SGHRS and CDR2 YFSETQ. CDR3 length equals 13 residues. The CDR3 region is CASSLVALRELFF. DNA of the CDR3: TGCGCCAGCAGCTTGGTGGCCCTCAGGGAGCTGTTTTTT.

This clonotype has more than one count but fewer than ten. This sequence joins TRBV7-9 and TRBJ2-5, with D maybe TRBD2 (5 bases). Trimming left V 1 base short and J 2 bases short, with 17 bases between. Germline assignment: CDR1 SEHNR and CDR2 FQNEAQ (reference sequence). This CDR3 contains 17 residues. The CDR3 protein is CASSLEKLRRGQETQYF. In DNA, the CDR3 is TGTGCCAGCAGCTTAGAAAAACTCAGACGGGGTCAAGAGACCCAGTACTTC.

V is TRBV29-1 and J is TRBJ2-5; D remains unclear. There are 13 residues in the CDR3. Trimming shortened V by 3 bases and J by 1 base, and 9 bases separated the two germline ends. CDR1 is SQVTM and CDR2 is ANQGSEA in the germline V gene. The CDR3 nucleotides read TGCAGCGTTGAGACGGACCTCCAAGAGACCCAGTACTTC. This translates into CSVETDLQETQYF.

A few counts support this clonotype. The gene calls are TRBV10-3 and TRBJ2-3, with TRBD2 matching 12 bases. V lost 10 bases, J lost 2 bases, and 7 bases stayed unmatched. The CDR3 contains 15 residues. Germline V lookup: CDR1 ENHRY, CDR2 SYGVKD. CDR3 nucleotide sequence: TGTGCCACCCTAACTAGCGGGGGGCCCACAGATACGCAGTATTTT. As protein: CATLTSGGPTDTQYF.

The chain has TRBV7-2 and TRBJ1-1, with 7 bases aligning to TRBD1. The CDR3 runs 12 residues. Looked up from germline, CDR1 is SGHTA and CDR2 is FQGNSA. V dropped 8 bases and J dropped 11; count of bases not matched to a gene: 11. CDR3 sequence (DNA): TGTGCCAGCCGAGGACAGGCTAGGCTCGCTTTCTTT. It is translated as CASRGQARLAFF.

There are a few counts of this clonotype. V and J are TRBV27 and TRBJ2-3, with D perhaps matching TRBD1 or TRBD2 (5 bases each). CDR1 is MNHEY and CDR2 is SMNVEV in the germline V gene (reference sequence). This CDR3 has 16 residues. V was trimmed by 2 bases and J by 6 bases, leaving 18 bases between them. CDR3 loop: CASSLGAVGAWDTQYF. The CDR3 coding sequence is TGTGCCAGCAGTTTAGGGGCAGTGGGAGCCTGGGATACGCAGTATTTT.

This chain uses TRBV12-3 or TRBV12-4 with TRBJ2-5; D is unclear. This CDR3 has 13 amino acids. Trimming took off 1 base at V and 2 bases at J, with 5 bases between the two ends. Written as DNA, the CDR3 is TGTGCCAGCAGTTTAGACCAGCAAGAGACCCAGTACTTC. This sequence encodes CASSLDQQETQYF.

A few counts support this clonotype. The chain combines TRBV9 with TRBJ1-2; no definite D call. V lost 4 bases to trimming and J lost 6 bases, with 10 bases between them. The CDR3 consists of 12 residues. Per the germline V gene, CDR1 is SGDLS and CDR2 is YYNGEE. CDR3 nucleotide sequence: TGTGCCAGCAGCTACCGGACGGATGGCTACACCTTC. Translation gives CASSYRTDGYTF.

The table lists this clonotype with a few counts. The chain has TRBV29-1 and TRBJ2-2; 8 nucleotides line up with TRBD1. Germline V lookup: CDR1 SQVTM, CDR2 ANQGSEA. The CDR3 is 16 residues long. J gave up 3 bases and V 1 base, and 7 bases lay outside the gene matches. As DNA, the CDR3 is TGCAGCGTTGAAGGTTCGGGACAGGATTACACCGGGGAGCTGTTTTTT. Its protein is CSVEGSGQDYTGELFF.

The chain recombines TRBV2 with TRBJ2-7, with 8 bases fitting TRBD1. Losses at the gene ends were 0 bases for V and 4 bases for J; bases not matched to a gene: 5. CDR1 and CDR2 from the germline V gene are SNHLY and FYNNEI. This CDR3 comprises 15 residues. CDR3 residues: CASSEADRAAYEQYF. Here the CDR3 DNA reads TGTGCCAGCAGTGAAGCGGACAGGGCGGCTTACGAGCAGTACTTC.